This TCR beta chain was found in a study of T cells expressing NK-cell markers. About this clonotype itself: Antigen unknown.

TCRdb re-called the 5' RACE reads and gives one entry per CDR3 protein, without DNA. Its listing shows a few hundred thousand distinct CDR3 sequences. The study's findings and limits: Whether expanded NKG2C+ T cell clones were HCMV-specific remained unclear.

The sequenced sample was blood T cells: a sorted CD56 or NKG2C T cell subset, CD4+ or CD8+ T cells, or bulk PBMC T cells (not recorded which). This TCR came from a man aged 18-69 years in good health.

CDR3 region: CASSGHGQGLTGELFF. This sequence joins TRBV9 and TRBJ2-2; no DNA is available, so the TRBD1 call from TCRdb remains unchecked. Germline CDR1 is SGDLS and CDR2 is YYNGEE. The CDR3 has 16 amino acids.